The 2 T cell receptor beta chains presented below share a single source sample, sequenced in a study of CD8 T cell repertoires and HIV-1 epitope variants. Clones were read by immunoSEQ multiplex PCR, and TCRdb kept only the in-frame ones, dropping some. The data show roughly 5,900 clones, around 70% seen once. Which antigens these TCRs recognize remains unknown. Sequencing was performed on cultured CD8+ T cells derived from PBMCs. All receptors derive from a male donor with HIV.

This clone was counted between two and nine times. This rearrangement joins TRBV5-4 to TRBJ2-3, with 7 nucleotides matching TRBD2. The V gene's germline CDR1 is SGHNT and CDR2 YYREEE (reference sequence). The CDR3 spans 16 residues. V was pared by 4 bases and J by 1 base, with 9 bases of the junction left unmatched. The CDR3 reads CASSGGGTRGTDTQYF. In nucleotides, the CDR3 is TGTGCCAGCAGCGGGGGAGGGACGAGGGGCACAGATACGCAGTATTTT.

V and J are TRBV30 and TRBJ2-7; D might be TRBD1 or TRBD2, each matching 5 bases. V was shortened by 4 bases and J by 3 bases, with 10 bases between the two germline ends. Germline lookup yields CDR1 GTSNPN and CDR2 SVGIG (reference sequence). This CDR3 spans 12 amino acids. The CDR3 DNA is TGTGCCTGGAAAGGGGACGGCTACGAGCAGTACTTC. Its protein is CAWKGDGYEQYF.